The 21 T cell receptor beta chains presented below share a single source sample, sequenced in a study of blood T cell repertoires in COVID-19. Clones were read by immunoSEQ multiplex PCR, and TCRdb kept only the in-frame ones, dropping some. The table has hundreds of thousands of clones, approximately 85% seen once. The sequenced sample was peripheral blood. These receptors all stem from a human donor in a cohort sampled during active COVID-19.

This clone has just a few counts. V usage is TRBV4-2 and J usage is TRBJ2-7; possibly TRBD2 for D (6 bases). V was shortened by 0 bases and J by 9 bases, with 12 bases between the two germline ends. Germline CDR1 and CDR2: LGHNA and YNFKEQ. The CDR3 is 13 amino acids. The CDR3 bases are TGTGCCAGCAGCCAAGATGCGGGGAAAGGGCAGTACTTC. It yields the protein CASSQDAGKGQYF.

This chain connects TRBV24-1 to TRBJ2-7; maybe TRBD1 (5 bases). From germline, CDR1 is KGHDR and CDR2 SFDVKD. Trimming cost V 3 bases and J 2 bases, with 10 bases left between them. This CDR3 comprises 14 residues. CDR3 sequence: CATSDPDTPYEQYF. CDR3 in DNA: TGTGCCACCAGTGATCCGGACACCCCCTACGAGCAGTACTTC.

This rearrangement joins TRBV2 to TRBJ1-6, with 8 positions matching TRBD1. Losses at the gene ends were 7 bases for V and 9 bases for J; bases not matched to a gene: 5. CDR3 length: 13 amino acids. CDR1 and CDR2 (germline): SNHLY, FYNNEI. In DNA, the CDR3 is TGTGCCAGCAAAGGACAGGGTTTTTCACCCCTCCACTTT. This translates into CASKGQGFSPLHF.

The gene calls are TRBV6-5 and TRBJ1-3; TRBD1 aligns across 7 bases. CDR1 MNHEY and CDR2 SVGAGI come from the germline V gene. The junction had 7 bases not matched to a gene; V was cut back by 6 bases and J by 2 bases. The CDR3 is made up of 15 amino acids. The CDR3 sequence: CASSPGQGAGNTIYF. The CDR3 nucleotides are TGTGCCAGCAGCCCCGGGCAGGGGGCTGGAAACACCATATATTTT.

The count of this clone is one. The gene calls are TRBV3-1 (or the pseudogene TRBV3-2) and TRBJ2-2; D is undetermined. The germline V gene has CDR1 LGHDT and CDR2 YNNKEL (reference sequence). Trimming pared 4 bases from V and 3 bases from J, leaving 15 bases between. CDR3 length: 16 residues. CDR3 bases: TGTGCCAGCAGCCTCACGGTCTCCACGGACACCGGGGAGCTGTTTTTT. This codes for CASSLTVSTDTGELFF.

This clone was seen a handful of times. This chain uses TRBV10-1 with TRBJ1-6, with D uncertain. This CDR3 has 13 amino acids. With 7 bases removed from V and 1 base from J, the gap between germline ends came to 5 bases. CDR1 and CDR2 (germline): WNHNN, SYGVQD (reference sequence). The CDR3 is CASKQSYNSPLHF. CDR3 DNA sequence: TGCGCCAGCAAACAGTCCTATAATTCACCCCTCCACTTT.

This rearrangement joins TRBV14 to TRBJ2-4; tentative D call: TRBD1 (5 bases). The CDR3 is 16 residues long. Per germline, CDR1 SGHDN and CDR2 FVKESK. The germline V and J ends were trimmed by 1 base and 6 bases, with 16 bases remaining between them. The CDR3 here is CASSQVAGFRRNIQYF. The CDR3 coding sequence is TGTGCCAGCAGCCAAGTTGCAGGGTTTCGTAGAAACATTCAGTACTTC.

Here the CDR3 DNA reads TGCGCCAGCAGCCAAGACTGGACCGGGACACCCCACGAGCAGTACTTC. This sequence encodes CASSQDWTGTPHEQYF. This chain connects TRBV4-1 to TRBJ2-7; D may be TRBD1 (6 bases). The length of the CDR3 is 16 residues. From germline, CDR1 is MGHRA and CDR2 YSYEKL. Trimming removed 0 bases at V and 5 bases at J, with 17 bases between.

The rearrangement links TRBV3-1 (or the pseudogene TRBV3-2) to TRBJ1-6, with D possibly matching TRBD1 (5 bases). Germline V gives CDR1 LGHDT, CDR2 YNNKEL (reference sequence). The CDR3 length is 14 residues. V lost 4 bases to trimming and J lost 8 bases, with 12 bases between them. The CDR3: CASSRGQIHSPLHF. CDR3 sequence (DNA): TGTGCCAGCAGCCGTGGACAAATCCATTCACCCCTCCACTTT.

The rearrangement joins TRBV5-1 to TRBJ1-2; tentative D call: TRBD1 (6 bases). The V gene's germline CDR1 is SGHRS and CDR2 YFSETQ. The CDR3 totals 15 residues. V lost 0 bases and J lost 7, with 16 bases in between. CDR3 coding DNA: TGCGCCAGCAGCTTGGATCAACAGGGAATTGGTGGCTACACCTTC. Its protein product is CASSLDQQGIGGYTF.

This chain uses TRBV7-2 with TRBJ2-3; TRBD2 agrees at 9 bases. The CDR3 length is 18 residues. The J segment lost 2 bases and the V segment lost 4 bases, leaving 13 bases of the junction unmatched. From germline, CDR1 is SGHTA and CDR2 FQGNSA. The CDR3 bases are TGTGCCAGCAGCTACTCCCGGGGAGCGGGGGGCGACACAGATACGCAGTATTTT. Amino acid sequence: CASSYSRGAGGDTDTQYF.

The chain couples TRBV2 to TRBJ1-6; TRBD1 agrees at 10 bases. The CDR3 spans 16 residues. Germline CDR1 reads SNHLY; CDR2 reads FYNNEI. Trimming cost V 6 bases and J 7 bases; bases outside gene matches: 9. CDR3 region: CASSPNVGQGNSPLHF. CDR3 sequence (DNA): TGTGCCAGCAGCCCGAATGTGGGACAGGGGAATTCACCCCTCCACTTT.

This chain uses TRBV5-6 with TRBJ1-1, with D perhaps matching TRBD1 (6 bases). Germline CDR1 is SGHDT and CDR2 is YYEEEE. There are 14 residues in the CDR3. V shed 4 bases and J shed 5 bases, with 15 bases lying between them. CDR3 bases: TGTGCCAGCAGCCCTGGGGGGGGCCGGACTGAAGCTTTCTTT. It is translated as CASSPGGGRTEAFF.

The CDR3 nucleotides read TGTGCCACCATGTCAGAAAGCTCCTACGAGCAGTACTTC. Encoded protein: CATMSESSYEQYF. V usage is TRBV24-1 and J usage is TRBJ2-7; D is unresolved. The CDR3 runs to 13 residues. CDR1 and CDR2 (germline): KGHDR, SFDVKD. The V end lost 8 bases, the J end lost 0 bases, and 10 bases lay between the germline ends.

The V gene is TRBV5-5, the J gene TRBJ1-1, with D possibly matching TRBD1 (6 bases). Germline lookup yields CDR1 SGHKS and CDR2 YYEKEE (reference sequence). V was pared by 7 bases and J by 0 bases, with 13 bases between. The CDR3 contains 14 residues. The CDR3, as DNA: TGTGCCAGCCGTTACAGGGACATGAACACTGAAGCTTTCTTT. As protein: CASRYRDMNTEAFF. Together with reference TRBV5-5 and TRBJ1-1, the CDR3 gives the full variable domain: DAGVTQSPTHLIKTRGQQVTLRCSPISGHKSVSWYQQVLGQGPQFIFQYYEKEERGRGNFPDRFSARQFPNYSSELNVNALLLGDSALYLCASRYRDMNTEAFFGQGTRLTVV.

The chain uses TRBV19 and TRBJ2-3; 9 nucleotides match TRBD2. CDR3 length equals 15 residues. V lost 4 bases and J lost 3; bases outside the gene matches: 5. The V gene's germline CDR1 is LNHDA and CDR2 SQIVND (reference sequence). The CDR3 region is CASSKAGGGTDTQYF. CDR3 nucleotides: TGTGCCAGTAGTAAAGCGGGAGGAGGGACAGATACGCAGTATTTT.

This clone was observed once. This rearrangement joins TRBV10-2 to TRBJ1-1; D gene unclear. The CDR3 spans 13 residues. V dropped 3 bases and J dropped 0 bases, with 5 bases sitting between them. Germline V gives CDR1 WSHSY, CDR2 SAAADI. The CDR3 coding sequence is TGCGCCAGCAGTGACCAATTGAACACTGAAGCTTTCTTT. It translates to CASSDQLNTEAFF.

V gene TRBV13 combines with J gene TRBJ2-5; D uncertain. Germline values: CDR1 PRHDT, CDR2 FYEKMQ (reference sequence). The CDR3 has 11 residues. Trimming removed 4 bases from V and 5 bases from J, with 5 bases in between. Here the CDR3 reads CASSSEETQYF. In DNA form, the CDR3 reads TGTGCCAGCAGCTCCGAGGAGACCCAGTACTTC.

This chain joins TRBV7-2 and TRBJ1-5, with a possible D match to TRBD1 (6 bases). CDR1 is SGHTA, CDR2 FQGNSA, per germline. The ends were cut back, 1 base at V and 4 bases at J, with 11 bases in the middle. The CDR3 runs to 15 residues. The CDR3 protein is CASSLERGFNQPQHF. In nucleotides, the CDR3 is TGTGCCAGCAGCTTAGAAAGGGGGTTTAATCAGCCCCAGCATTTT.

J is TRBJ2-7 and V is TRBV10-2, with no clear D. Trimming took off 6 bases at V and 5 bases at J, with 8 bases between the two ends. CDR3 length: 11 residues. Germline V gene data show CDR1 as WSHSY and CDR2 as SAAADI. Here the CDR3 DNA reads TGCGCCAGCAGAGTCCAGGACGAGCAGTACTTC. This codes for CASRVQDEQYF.

V gene TRBV6-5 combines with J gene TRBJ2-7; TRBD1 might be the D (5 bases). The CDR3 spans 14 residues. From germline, CDR1 is MNHEY and CDR2 SVGAGI. Deletions cut 6 bases from V and 3 bases from J, with 15 bases between. DNA for the CDR3: TGTGCCAGCAGGATAGTGGAGACAGACTACGAGCAGTACTTC. Translated, it gives CASRIVETDYEQYF.